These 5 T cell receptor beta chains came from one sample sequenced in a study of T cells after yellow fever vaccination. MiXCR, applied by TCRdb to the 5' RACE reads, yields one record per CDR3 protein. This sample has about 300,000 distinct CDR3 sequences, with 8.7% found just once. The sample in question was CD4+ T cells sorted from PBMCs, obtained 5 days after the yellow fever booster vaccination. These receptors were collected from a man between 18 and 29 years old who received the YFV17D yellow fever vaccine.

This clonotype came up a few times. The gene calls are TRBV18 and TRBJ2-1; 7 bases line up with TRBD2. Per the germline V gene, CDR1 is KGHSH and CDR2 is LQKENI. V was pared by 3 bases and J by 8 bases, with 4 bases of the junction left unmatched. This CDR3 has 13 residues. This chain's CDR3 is CASSPTSSHEQFF. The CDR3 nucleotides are TGTGCCAGCTCACCGACTAGCTCCCATGAGCAGTTCTTC.

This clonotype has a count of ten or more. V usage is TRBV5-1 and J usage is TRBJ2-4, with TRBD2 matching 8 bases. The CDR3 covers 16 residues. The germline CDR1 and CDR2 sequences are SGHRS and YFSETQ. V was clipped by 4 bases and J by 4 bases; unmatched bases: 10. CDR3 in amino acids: CASSDERGHSKNIQYF. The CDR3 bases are TGCGCCAGCAGCGACGAGCGGGGGCATTCGAAAAACATTCAGTACTTC.

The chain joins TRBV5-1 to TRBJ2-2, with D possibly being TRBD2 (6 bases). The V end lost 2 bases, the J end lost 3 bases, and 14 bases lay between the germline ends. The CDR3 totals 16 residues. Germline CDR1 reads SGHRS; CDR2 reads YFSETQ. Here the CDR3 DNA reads TGCGCCAGCAGCTTTAGTTCGGGAGTCGACACCGGGGAGCTGTTTTTT. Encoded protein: CASSFSSGVDTGELFF. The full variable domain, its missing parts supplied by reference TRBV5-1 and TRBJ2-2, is KAGVTQTPRYLIKTRGQQVTLSCSPISGHRSVSWYQQTPGQGLQFLFEYFSETQRNKGNFPGRFSGRQFSNSRSEMNVSTLELGDSALYLCASSFSSGVDTGELFFGEGSRLTVL.

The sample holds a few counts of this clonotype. The CDR3 nucleotides read TGTGCCTGGGCAGGGGTCTCCTATGGCTACACCTTC. It is translated as CAWAGVSYGYTF. The chain employs TRBV30 and TRBJ1-2; perhaps TRBD1 as D (6 bases). This CDR3 is 12 amino acids long. The V end lost 5 bases, the J end lost 4 bases, and 11 bases lay between the germline ends. Germline CDR1 GTSNPN, CDR2 SVGIG (reference sequence).

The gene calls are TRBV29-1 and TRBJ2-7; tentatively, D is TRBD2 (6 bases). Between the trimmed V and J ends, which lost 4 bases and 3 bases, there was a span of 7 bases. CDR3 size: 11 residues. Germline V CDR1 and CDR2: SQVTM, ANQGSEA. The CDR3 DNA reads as TGCAGCGTTGGGGACTTCTACGAGCAGTACGTC. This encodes CSVGDFYEQYV.